Listed below are T cell receptor beta chains from one sample, sequenced in a study of blood T cells in healthy people across ages. From the 5' RACE reads, TCRdb called clonotypes with MiXCR, one entry per CDR3 protein. The table records 450,000 to 700,000 distinct CDR3 sequences, 27% of them present only once. Material for sequencing was blood. The receptors derive from a woman between 65 and 79 years old in good health. The CDR3 runs from the conserved cysteine through the conserved F or W.

V: TRBV29-1
J: TRBJ1-2
CDR3: CSVAGDESGYTF

V: TRBV7-2
J: TRBJ1-5
CDR3: CASSLVTGPDQPQHF

V: TRBV20-1
J: TRBJ1-2
CDR3: CSALSNPGGQGYTF

V: TRBV7-9
J: TRBJ2-7
CDR3: CASSLPGTGAYEQYF

V: TRBV5-1
J: TRBJ1-6
CDR3: CASSLDGSRAYNSPLHF

V: TRBV20-1
J: TRBJ1-5
CDR3: CSATNPGDQPQHF

V: TRBV20-1
J: TRBJ2-2
CDR3: CSALEMKTANTGELFF

V: TRBV7-9
J: TRBJ2-7
CDR3: CASSFAGQGAYEQYF

V: TRBV3-1
J: TRBJ1-3
CDR3: CASSHFETHSGNTIYF

V: TRBV7-8
J: TRBJ2-2
CDR3: CASSLAMQGTGELFF

V: TRBV12-3/TRBV12-4
J: TRBJ1-5
CDR3: CASSPHTGGGGNQPQHF

V: TRBV29-1
J: TRBJ2-3
CDR3: CSVVPGLAGDTSDTQYF

V: TRBV5-1
J: TRBJ2-3
CDR3: CASSLAIGDTQYF

V: TRBV7-3
J: TRBJ2-4
CDR3: CASSPFRLAGGPGNIQYF

V: TRBV7-3
J: TRBJ2-1
CDR3: CAGSLRLAGYNEQFF

V: TRBV7-2
J: TRBJ2-2
CDR3: CASSFGQGAGTGELFF

V: TRBV5-1
J: TRBJ2-3
CDR3: CASSRSLDSDSTDTQYF

V: TRBV29-1
J: TRBJ2-3
CDR3: CSVEDLLAGGRGGGTDTQYF

V: TRBV13
J: TRBJ1-1
CDR3: CASSPQDRGLHTEAFF

V: TRBV12-5
J: NA
CDR3: CASGLVIRDEQFF

V: TRBV13
J: TRBJ2-7
CDR3: CASSSSSLMTATYEQYF

V: TRBV19
J: TRBJ1-1
CDR3: CASSIKRGNTEAFF

V: TRBV24-1
J: TRBJ2-5
CDR3: CATSDSRTLESKETQYF

V: TRBV12-3/TRBV12-4
J: TRBJ1-1
CDR3: CASTWGNRRTEAFF

V: TRBV29-1
J: TRBJ1-2
CDR3: CSVATGHPYGYAF